The 30 T cell receptor beta chains below come from one sample, sequenced in a study of beta chain features in type 1 diabetes. General study points: Shortening of TCRB CDR3s, moderate but significant, appeared in all four CD4+ subsets of Type 1 diabetes patients.

Antigens of these TCRs are unknown. Of the isolated RNA, all was reverse transcribed, and so the sequenced material was expressed TCRB transcripts. The repertoire was sequenced with immunoSEQ multiplex PCR; TCRdb's copy has only in-frame clones and lacks some. The sample yields some 290,000 clones, 20% to 25% seen once. The sample was naive CD4+ T cells from blood. These receptors originate from a woman between 25 and 40 years old with type 1 diabetes.

This clone showed up just a few times. The chain couples TRBV6-6 to TRBJ2-1, with 7 bases aligning to TRBD2. Per germline, CDR1 MNHNY and CDR2 SVGAGI (reference sequence). Trimming cost V 1 base and J 5 bases; bases outside gene matches: 2. The CDR3 extends over 14 amino acids. Here the CDR3 reads CASSYYAGDNEQFF. The CDR3, as DNA: TGTGCCAGCAGTTACTACGCGGGGGACAATGAGCAGTTCTTC.

There are a few counts of this clone. The chain couples TRBV30 to TRBJ1-5; D unresolved. Germline V gene data show CDR1 as GTSNPN and CDR2 as SVGIG (reference sequence). The CDR3 spans 12 residues. V was trimmed by 4 bases and J by 3 bases, leaving 7 bases between them. CDR3: CAWTVNNQPQHF. Written as DNA, the CDR3 is TGTGCCTGGACAGTGAACAATCAGCCCCAGCATTTT.

The gene calls are TRBV5-4 and TRBJ1-2, with 7 bases identical to TRBD1. The CDR3 has 14 amino acids. The V gene end was trimmed by 1 base and the J gene end by 7 bases; junction bases not matched to a gene: 7. Germline loops: CDR1 SGHNT, CDR2 YYREEE (reference sequence). The CDR3 spells CASSLSSRGRGYTF. The DNA for the CDR3 is TGTGCCAGCAGCTTGAGTTCGAGGGGGCGTGGCTACACCTTC.

The chain combines TRBV7-8 with TRBJ2-3; 14 bases map to TRBD2. CDR3 length equals 18 residues. V lost 3 bases and J lost 7; bases outside the gene matches: 12. In germline, CDR1 is SGHVS, CDR2 FQNEAQ. CDR3 residues: CASSFRLAGGPVGNTQYF. The CDR3 nucleotides are TGTGCCAGCAGCTTCAGACTAGCGGGAGGGCCGGTGGGAAATACGCAGTATTTT.

This clone was counted a few times. The chain links TRBV7-2 to TRBJ1-5, with 9 bases identical to TRBD1. The CDR3 sequence is 14 residues long. J was trimmed by 4 bases and V by 5 bases; bases with no gene match: 3. The germline CDR1 and CDR2 sequences are SGHTA and FQGNSA. The CDR3 region is CASSAGQGNQPQHF. The DNA for the CDR3 is TGTGCCAGCAGCGCGGGACAGGGAAATCAGCCCCAGCATTTT.

The chain uses TRBV29-1 and TRBJ1-5; TRBD1 might be the D (5 bases). The germline V gene has CDR1 SQVTM and CDR2 ANQGSEA. CDR3 length: 12 amino acids. With 4 bases removed from V and 7 bases from J, the gap between germline ends came to 11 bases. The CDR3 DNA is TGCAGCGTTGGAGTTCAGGGCCAGCCCCAGCATTTT. Amino acids: CSVGVQGQPQHF.

This clone appeared a few times. V gene TRBV7-9 combines with J gene TRBJ1-1, with 8 bases fitting TRBD1. The trim removed 4 bases at V and 1 base at J, leaving 5 bases unmatched. The CDR3 spans 15 residues. CDR1 and CDR2 from the germline V gene are SEHNR and FQNEAQ (reference sequence). The CDR3 is CASSSWDRSNTEAFF. CDR3 coding DNA: TGTGCCAGCAGCTCTTGGGACAGGTCGAACACTGAAGCTTTCTTT.

The chain is built from TRBV19 and TRBJ2-1; 7 bases are shared with TRBD2. CDR3 size: 16 residues. Trimming at V came to 5 bases and at J to 7 bases, leaving 14 bases not matched to a gene. From germline, CDR1 is LNHDA and CDR2 SQIVND (reference sequence). The CDR3, as DNA: TGTGCCAGTAGTTTGGGACTACAGGTACCAGCTAATGAGCAGTTCTTC. This translates into CASSLGLQVPANEQFF.

This clone was seen only a few times. The rearrangement uses TRBV5-1 and TRBJ1-1; possibly TRBD1 for D (5 bases). CDR1 and CDR2 (germline): SGHRS, YFSETQ. The CDR3 is 13 amino acids. Trimming cost V 0 bases and J 6 bases, with 9 bases left between them. The CDR3, as DNA: TGCGCCAGCAGCTTGGCGGGGGAGTCTGAAGCTTTCTTT. The encoded protein is CASSLAGESEAFF.

This clone was seen a handful of times. The CDR3, as DNA: TGCGCCAGCAGCTTGGAACAGGAACAAGAGACCCAGTACTTC. It yields the protein CASSLEQEQETQYF. The rearrangement joins TRBV5-1 to TRBJ2-5; D possibly corresponds to TRBD1 (5 bases). The CDR3 runs 14 residues. V shed 0 bases and J shed 2 bases, with 8 bases lying between them. Germline V lookup: CDR1 SGHRS, CDR2 YFSETQ.

The J gene is TRBJ2-6, the V gene TRBV29-1; tentatively, D is TRBD2 (6 bases). Germline assignment: CDR1 SQVTM and CDR2 ANQGSEA. V was trimmed by 5 bases and J by 4 bases, leaving 12 bases between them. The CDR3 sequence is 14 residues long. CDR3: CSVSGDAGANVLTF. The CDR3 DNA is TGCAGCGTTTCGGGGGACGCCGGGGCCAACGTCCTGACTTTC.

In its sample, this clone was seen a few times. This chain links TRBV9 with TRBJ2-1; 8 nucleotides line up with TRBD2. This CDR3 has 16 amino acids. The ends lost 2 bases at V and 1 base at J; junction bases unmatched: 5. Germline CDR1 and CDR2: SGDLS and YYNGEE. CDR3: CASSVTAGGSYNEQFF. CDR3 nucleotide sequence: TGTGCCAGCAGCGTGACCGCGGGAGGATCCTACAATGAGCAGTTCTTC.

The CDR3 coding sequence is TGTGCCATCCTGGGACTAGCGGGAGGAAACTCCTACAATGAGCAGTTCTTC. It yields the protein CAILGLAGGNSYNEQFF. This rearrangement joins TRBV2 to TRBJ2-1; 15 nucleotides match TRBD2. Germline CDR1 is SNHLY and CDR2 is FYNNEI. CDR3 length: 17 residues. V was clipped by 10 bases and J by 0 bases; unmatched bases: 7.

The rearrangement joins TRBV11-2 to TRBJ2-1, with D possibly matching TRBD2 (6 bases). V was shortened by 1 base and J by 7 bases, with 14 bases between the two germline ends. This CDR3 has 15 residues. The germline V gene has CDR1 SGHAT and CDR2 FQNNGV. CDR3 in amino acids: CASSLGPGERNEQFF. CDR3 nucleotides: TGTGCCAGCAGCTTAGGTCCGGGAGAGCGGAATGAGCAGTTCTTC.

The chain is built from TRBV2 and TRBJ2-7; 7 bases match TRBD2. This CDR3 region has 15 residues. J lost 4 bases, V lost 4 bases, and 10 bases had no gene match. Germline V gene sequence: CDR1 SNHLY, CDR2 FYNNEI. CDR3 protein: CASSGESSGPYEQYF. Here the CDR3 DNA reads TGTGCCAGCAGTGGGGAGTCTAGCGGCCCGTACGAGCAGTACTTC.

This clone was seen just once. The J gene is TRBJ1-5, the V gene TRBV6-1; the match to TRBD1 covers 9 bases. CDR1 is MNHNS, CDR2 SASEGT, per germline. This CDR3 has 16 residues. The V and J ends lost 4 bases and 3 bases, in that order; junction bases with no gene match: 7. CDR3 amino acids: CASSVSGQGNNQPQHF. In DNA, the CDR3 is TGTGCCAGCAGTGTATCGGGACAGGGTAACAATCAGCCCCAGCATTTT.

This clone appeared a few times. The rearrangement links TRBV9 to TRBJ1-1; D remains unclear. The ends were cut back, 1 base at V and 1 base at J, with 5 bases in the middle. CDR1 SGDLS and CDR2 YYNGEE come from the germline V gene. The CDR3 extends over 13 amino acids. CDR3 amino acids: CASSVTANTEAFF. As DNA, the CDR3 is TGTGCCAGCAGCGTAACAGCGAACACTGAAGCTTTCTTT. The entire variable domain, with the rest obtained from reference TRBV9 and TRBJ1-1, is as follows: DSGVTQTPKHLITATGQRVTLRCSPRSGDLSVYWYQQSLDQGLQFLIQYYNGEERAKGNILERFSAQQFPDLHSELNLSSLELGDSALYFCASSVTANTEAFFGQGTRLTVV.

This clone has more than one count but fewer than ten. CDR3 in amino acids: CASSVEGGGTEAFF. The CDR3 DNA is TGTGCCAGCAGCGTAGAGGGCGGGGGCACTGAAGCTTTCTTT. The chain carries TRBV9 and TRBJ1-1; possibly TRBD1 for D (5 bases). The ends were cut back, 0 bases at V and 4 bases at J, with 10 bases in the middle. The length of the CDR3 is 14 residues. Germline V gene sequence: CDR1 SGDLS, CDR2 YYNGEE. Together with reference TRBV9 and TRBJ1-1, the CDR3 gives the full variable domain: DSGVTQTPKHLITATGQRVTLRCSPRSGDLSVYWYQQSLDQGLQFLIQYYNGEERAKGNILERFSAQQFPDLHSELNLSSLELGDSALYFCASSVEGGGTEAFFGQGTRLTVV.

The rearrangement links TRBV11-2 to TRBJ2-7; D remains unclear. V was shortened by 8 bases and J by 6 bases, with 17 bases between the two germline ends. The CDR3 has 13 amino acids. Germline V CDR1 and CDR2: SGHAT, FQNNGV. The CDR3, as DNA: TGTGCCAGCGCATCCATTGCCGGAGTCGAGCAGTACTTC. This translates into CASASIAGVEQYF. Variable domain in full (rest from reference TRBV11-2 and TRBJ2-7): EAGVAQSPRYKIIEKRQSVAFWCNPISGHATLYWYQQILGQGPKLLIQFQNNGVVDDSQLPKDRFSAERLKGVDSTLKIQPAKLEDSAVYLCASASIAGVEQYFGPGTRLTVT.

The gene calls are TRBV30 and TRBJ1-4, with a tentative D call TRBD1 (6 bases). The CDR3 contains 14 residues. V lost 0 bases to trimming and J lost 8 bases, with 13 bases between them. Per the germline V gene, CDR1 is GTSNPN and CDR2 is SVGIG (reference sequence). CDR3 nucleotide sequence: TGTGCCTGGAGTGTAAACAGGGCGGACGAAAAACTGTTTTTT. As protein: CAWSVNRADEKLFF.

V gene TRBV7-3 combines with J gene TRBJ2-2; D unresolved. Trimming removed 4 bases at V and 6 bases at J, with 6 bases between. The CDR3 spans 12 residues. Germline lookup yields CDR1 SGHTA and CDR2 FQGTGA. The CDR3 is CASSSPPGELFF. For the CDR3, the DNA is TGTGCCAGCAGCTCTCCCCCCGGGGAGCTGTTTTTT.

In this sample, this clone turned up a few times. The V call is TRBV5-4, the J call TRBJ2-5; D call uncertain. This CDR3 region has 14 residues. Germline V CDR1 and CDR2: SGHNT, YYREEE (reference sequence). Trimming removed 0 bases at V and 0 bases at J, with 6 bases between. CDR3 protein: CASSLGGYQETQYF. CDR3 nucleotides: TGTGCCAGCAGCTTGGGAGGTTACCAAGAGACCCAGTACTTC.

This clone was recorded a few times. V gene TRBV7-3 combines with J gene TRBJ2-1, with 10 positions matching TRBD2. The trim removed 5 bases at V and 6 bases at J, leaving 7 bases unmatched. CDR1 is SGHTA, CDR2 FQGTGA, per germline. The CDR3 length is 15 residues. For the CDR3, the DNA is TGTGCCAGCAGCGACGGGACTAGCGAGGGCAATGAGCAGTTCTTC. The encoded protein is CASSDGTSEGNEQFF.

This clone was counted a few times. The rearrangement links TRBV5-1 to TRBJ2-7; TRBD2 agrees at 13 bases. CDR1 is SGHRS, CDR2 YFSETQ, per germline. The CDR3 is 16 amino acids. With V trimmed by 7 bases and J by 4 bases, 11 bases remained unmatched. CDR3 sequence: CASSLTGTSGIYEQYF. The DNA for the CDR3 is TGCGCCAGCTCCCTAACCGGGACTAGCGGGATATACGAGCAGTACTTC.

The chain joins TRBV4-1 to TRBJ2-3; tentatively, D is TRBD1 (5 bases). Trimming stripped 1 base from V and 1 base from J, with 12 bases between. The CDR3 extends over 16 amino acids. Germline V gene data show CDR1 as MGHRA and CDR2 as YSYEKL. CDR3 sequence: CASSQGQGRGTDTQYF. CDR3 DNA sequence: TGCGCCAGCAGCCAAGGCCAGGGTCGGGGCACAGATACGCAGTATTTT.

There are a few counts of this clone. The genes are TRBV29-1 and TRBJ2-3, with 11 bases matching TRBD2. V trimming: 7 bases; J trimming: 4 bases; junction bases outside the gene matches: 4. There are 13 residues in the CDR3. The germline V gene has CDR1 SQVTM and CDR2 ANQGSEA. CDR3 DNA: TGCAGCGCGACTAGCGGGGATTCAGATACGCAGTATTTT. Its protein is CSATSGDSDTQYF.

This clone has a handful of counts. The chain joins TRBV4-2 to TRBJ1-1, with D unclear. This CDR3 region has 15 residues. Germline CDR1 reads LGHNA; CDR2 reads YNFKEQ. Deletions cut 1 base from V and 1 base from J, with 10 bases between. The DNA for the CDR3 is TGTGCCAGCAGCCAAGTATCGCGGGGGAACACTGAAGCTTTCTTT. Its translation: CASSQVSRGNTEAFF.

This clone was counted only a few times. The chain has TRBV30 and TRBJ2-3; a weak D match, TRBD2 (6 bases). This CDR3 comprises 14 residues. The V and J ends lost 0 bases and 5 bases respectively, with 12 bases between them. Germline lookup yields CDR1 GTSNPN and CDR2 SVGIG (reference sequence). This CDR3 is CAWSVTGAEDTQYF. The CDR3 nucleotides read TGTGCCTGGAGTGTAACGGGAGCGGAAGATACGCAGTATTTT.

This chain uses TRBV5-6 with TRBJ1-5; possible D gene TRBD1, 5 bases. CDR1 and CDR2 (germline): SGHDT, YYEEEE. V was trimmed by 4 bases and J by 7 bases, leaving 15 bases between them. CDR3 length: 14 amino acids. For the CDR3, the DNA is TGTGCCAGCAGCCAATATGGGGGGAGGCAGCCCCAGCATTTT. Amino acid sequence: CASSQYGGRQPQHF.

V and J are TRBV29-1 and TRBJ2-1; 7 positions match TRBD2. After removal of 3 bases from V and 6 bases from J, the junction contained 8 bases not matched to a gene. In germline, CDR1 is SQVTM, CDR2 ANQGSEA. This CDR3 contains 14 residues. CDR3 sequence: CSVDSGRASNEQFF. The CDR3 DNA follows: TGCAGCGTTGATAGTGGGAGGGCGAGCAATGAGCAGTTCTTC.